These 3 T cell receptor beta chains were all obtained from the same sample, sequenced in a study of control samples from healthy donors and cancer patients. Measured with immunoSEQ multiplex PCR; TCRdb has only the in-frame clones, and not every one. The table lists fewer than 25,000 clones, approximately 80% of them singletons, with around a quarter in the top ten. Sequencing was carried out using PBMCs. The receptor source for this set is a man aged 60 to 69 with head and neck cancer.

The rearrangement joins TRBV29-1 to TRBJ1-2, with D uncertain. The CDR3 sequence is 12 residues long. Trimming took 1 base from V and 0 from J, leaving 3 bases between them. CDR1 is SQVTM and CDR2 is ANQGSEA in the germline V gene. CDR3: CSVEASNYGYTF. In DNA, the CDR3 is TGCAGCGTTGAAGCCTCTAACTATGGCTACACCTTC.

This chain links TRBV7-2 with TRBJ2-7; no reliable D call. CDR3 length equals 13 residues. Trimming took off 5 bases at V and 1 base at J, with 9 bases between the two ends. Germline V lookup: CDR1 SGHTA, CDR2 FQGNSA. CDR3 coding DNA: TGTGCCAGCAGCCTGTTGGGATCCTACGAGCAGTACTTC. Amino acids: CASSLLGSYEQYF.

The CDR3 DNA is TGTGCCAGCAGCCCGCGGAGCGGGGGCTCCTACGAGCAGTACTTC. Protein sequence: CASSPRSGGSYEQYF. V and J are TRBV3-1 (or the pseudogene TRBV3-2) and TRBJ2-7, with 8 bases aligning to TRBD2. This CDR3 is built from 15 residues. The V gene end was trimmed by 4 bases and the J gene end by 0 bases; junction bases not matched to a gene: 5. The germline V gene has CDR1 LGHDT and CDR2 YNNKEL (reference sequence).